These 21 T cell receptor beta chains originate from one sample sequenced in a study of blood T cell repertoires in COVID-19. Sequencing was performed with immunoSEQ multiplex PCR; in TCRdb, only in-frame clones are kept and a portion is missing. The table lists 110,000 to 150,000 clones, about 79% of them singletons. The sample comprised PBMCs or T cells enriched from blood (not recorded which). The receptors shown here come from a man aged 45-65 years who had recovered from COVID-19.

The chain is built from TRBV5-6 and TRBJ2-3; 10 bases agree with TRBD2. The CDR3 runs 16 residues. The junction had 6 bases not matched to a gene; V was cut back by 4 bases and J by 1 base. Germline V gene sequence: CDR1 SGHDT, CDR2 YYEEEE. In DNA, the CDR3 is TGTGCCAGCAGCCAATTAGCGGGGGGAGGCACAGATACGCAGTATTTT. Its translation is CASSQLAGGGTDTQYF.

This clone has just one count. The CDR3 region has the DNA TGTGCCAGCAGTTACTCCGGACAGTTCAACTATGGCTACACCTTC. It encodes CASSYSGQFNYGYTF. The chain is built from TRBV6-5 and TRBJ1-2; D might be TRBD1 (6 bases). The V gene's germline CDR1 is MNHEY and CDR2 SVGAGI. Trimming took 0 bases from V and 2 from J, leaving 10 bases between them. The CDR3 is made up of 15 amino acids.

The CDR3 loop is CASSPLANEQYF. The CDR3 coding sequence is TGTGCCAGCTCACCACTAGCCAACGAGCAGTACTTC. The chain employs TRBV18 and TRBJ2-7; the D is unclear. This CDR3 is 12 amino acids long. CDR1 KGHSH and CDR2 LQKENI come from the germline V gene. V was cut by 1 base and J by 5 bases, with 6 bases left in between.

The rearrangement uses TRBV11-3 and TRBJ2-1, with 13 bases matching TRBD2. The CDR3 spans 18 residues. CDR1 and CDR2 from the germline V gene are SGHNT and YENEEA. The J segment lost 4 bases and the V segment lost 5 bases, leaving 11 bases of the junction unmatched. CDR3 region: CASSPRLAGGTQYNEQFF. DNA for the CDR3: TGTGCCAGCAGCCCGCGACTAGCGGGGGGTACCCAGTACAATGAGCAGTTCTTC.

This chain links TRBV6-6 with TRBJ1-5; 7 bases are a match to TRBD1. V was pared by 4 bases and J by 5 bases, with 8 bases of the junction left unmatched. This CDR3 has 15 amino acids. Per the germline V gene, CDR1 is MNHNY and CDR2 is SVGAGI (reference sequence). The CDR3 protein is CASSSDRVRDQPQHF. The CDR3 DNA reads TGTGCCAGCAGTTCCGACAGGGTTCGCGATCAGCCCCAGCATTTT.

The chain carries TRBV29-1 and TRBJ1-5; maybe TRBD1 (5 bases). The CDR3 contains 13 residues. CDR1 is SQVTM, CDR2 ANQGSEA, per germline. V was clipped by 2 bases and J by 7 bases, with 12 bases between them. The DNA of the CDR3 is TGCAGCGTTGAACCCTTTAGGGGCCAGCCCCAGCATTTT. It translates to CSVEPFRGQPQHF.

This rearrangement joins TRBV10-3 to TRBJ1-2; D is perhaps TRBD1 (6 bases). This CDR3 comprises 14 residues. The germline gives CDR1 ENHRY, CDR2 SYGVKD. Trimming left V 0 bases short and J 5 bases short, with 10 bases between. CDR3 sequence: CAISESDSNYGYTF. CDR3 in DNA: TGTGCCATCAGTGAGTCGGACAGCAATTATGGCTACACCTTC.

The sample holds a few counts of this clone. V gene TRBV28 combines with J gene TRBJ1-5; 8 bases fit TRBD1. The CDR3 is 15 residues long. Germline V CDR1 and CDR2: MDHEN, SYDVKM. V was clipped by 5 bases and J by 2 bases; unmatched bases: 5. The CDR3 DNA follows: TGTGCCAGCAGTCCTTTGACAGGGGGCAATCAGCCCCAGCATTTT. It translates to CASSPLTGGNQPQHF. Complete variable domain (other parts from reference TRBV28 and TRBJ1-5): DVKVTQSSRYLVKRTGEKVFLECVQDMDHENMFWYRQDPGLGLRLIYFSYDVKMKEKGDIPEGYSVSREKKERFSLILESASTNQTSMYLCASSPLTGGNQPQHFGDGTRLSIL.

This chain joins TRBV6-5 and TRBJ1-5; D possibly corresponds to TRBD1 (5 bases). V was trimmed by 4 bases and J by 7 bases, leaving 11 bases between them. CDR3 length: 13 amino acids. Germline V CDR1 and CDR2: MNHEY, SVGAGI. CDR3 region: CASSSGLDQPQHF. The CDR3 DNA is TGTGCCAGCAGTTCAGGGCTCGACCAGCCCCAGCATTTT.

The chain couples TRBV25-1 to TRBJ2-2, with D perhaps TRBD1 (6 bases). V was shortened by 5 bases and J by 6 bases, with 19 bases between the two germline ends. The CDR3 is 16 residues long. Per germline, CDR1 MGHDK and CDR2 SYGVNS. The CDR3: CASSRMTGAGSGELFF. DNA of the CDR3: TGTGCCAGCAGTAGAATGACAGGCGCCGGATCCGGGGAGCTGTTTTTT.

In its sample, this clone was seen once. The chain recombines TRBV5-6 with TRBJ1-5; 7 nucleotides agree with TRBD1. CDR1 is SGHDT and CDR2 is YYEEEE in the germline V gene. Trimming at V came to 1 base and at J to 4 bases, leaving 2 bases not matched to a gene. The CDR3 is 14 amino acids. The CDR3 sequence: CASSLLTGNQPQHF. Here the CDR3 DNA reads TGTGCCAGCAGCTTGCTGACAGGGAATCAGCCCCAGCATTTT.

This clone was seen a handful of times. This chain links TRBV11-2 with TRBJ2-3; possibly TRBD2 for D (5 bases). V dropped 2 bases and J dropped 0 bases, with 15 bases sitting between them. The CDR3 contains 17 residues. The V gene's germline CDR1 is SGHAT and CDR2 FQNNGV. The CDR3 sequence is CASSLRGRAASTDTQYF. The CDR3 DNA sequence: TGTGCCAGCAGCTTAAGAGGGCGAGCGGCTAGCACAGATACGCAGTATTTT.

This clone occurred a few times. The chain's CDR3 is CASSPQTGMETQYF. The DNA for the CDR3 is TGCGCCAGCAGCCCCCAGACAGGGATGGAGACCCAGTACTTC. The rearrangement uses TRBV5-1 and TRBJ2-5; 7 bases match TRBD1. Unmatched junction bases numbered 8, after V lost 4 bases and J lost 5 bases. Per germline, CDR1 SGHRS and CDR2 YFSETQ. The length of the CDR3 is 14 residues.

The CDR3 sequence: CASSFGARVSGEQYF. The CDR3 nucleotides are TGTGCCAGCAGTTTCGGTGCCAGAGTCTCCGGGGAGCAGTACTTC. This chain uses TRBV27 with TRBJ2-7; D ambiguous. The CDR3 covers 15 residues. The V gene's germline CDR1 is MNHEY and CDR2 SMNVEV (reference sequence). Trimming cost V 3 bases and J 7 bases, with 19 bases left between them.

The rearrangement joins TRBV7-2 to TRBJ2-5; 9 bases are a match to TRBD2. V shed 4 bases and J 0 bases; nucleotides not matched to a gene: 6. The CDR3 length is 16 residues. The germline V gene has CDR1 SGHTA and CDR2 FQGNSA. The chain's CDR3 is CASSSGRGGHQETQYF. Written as DNA, the CDR3 is TGTGCCAGCAGCTCCGGGCGGGGGGGCCACCAAGAGACCCAGTACTTC.

This sequence joins TRBV24-1 and TRBJ2-1, with 14 nucleotides matching TRBD2. The V segment lost 4 bases and the J segment 5 bases; nucleotides outside the gene matches: 9. Per germline, CDR1 KGHDR and CDR2 SFDVKD. The CDR3 contains 18 residues. The CDR3 DNA is TGTGCCACCAGTGACTCCGGACTAGCGGGGGGAGCCAACAATGAGCAGTTCTTC. It yields the protein CATSDSGLAGGANNEQFF.

The chain joins TRBV20-1 to TRBJ1-1, with D hard to call. The CDR3 spans 13 residues. The V end was cut by 3 bases, the J end by 0 bases, with 8 bases between. Germline V gene sequence: CDR1 DFQATT, CDR2 SNEGSKA (reference sequence). The CDR3 DNA is TGCAGTGCTAGTGGAGGAATGAACACTGAAGCTTTCTTT. Its translation is CSASGGMNTEAFF.

This sequence joins TRBV3-1 (or the pseudogene TRBV3-2) and TRBJ2-5; 15 bases map to TRBD2. V lost 3 bases and J lost 6; bases outside the gene matches: 8. CDR1 and CDR2 from the germline V gene are LGHDT and YNNKEL (reference sequence). The CDR3 is 17 amino acids. The CDR3 loop reads CASSHGLAGGPGKTQYF. CDR3 DNA sequence: TGTGCCAGCAGCCATGGACTAGCGGGGGGGCCGGGAAAGACCCAGTACTTC.

The chain combines TRBV6-5 with TRBJ2-5, with 7 bases aligning to TRBD1. V lost 6 bases to trimming and J lost 1 base; unmatched junction nucleotides: 5. The CDR3 has 14 residues. Germline values: CDR1 MNHEY, CDR2 SVGAGI. CDR3 sequence: CASSVWDSQETQYF. The DNA for the CDR3 is TGTGCCAGCAGCGTGTGGGACAGCCAAGAGACCCAGTACTTC.

The chain joins TRBV29-1 to TRBJ2-1; 10 bases agree with TRBD1. Germline assignment: CDR1 SQVTM and CDR2 ANQGSEA. J gave up 3 bases and V 3 bases, and 5 bases lay outside the gene matches. CDR3 length: 15 residues. The CDR3 spells CSVDLRDRGYNEQFF. DNA of the CDR3: TGCAGCGTTGACCTTAGGGACAGGGGCTACAATGAGCAGTTCTTC.

The chain links TRBV6-2 or TRBV6-3 to TRBJ2-5; D is ambiguous. This CDR3 has 14 residues. V lost 5 bases and J 5 bases, leaving 15 bases between the germline ends. Germline V gene data show CDR1 as MNHEY and CDR2 as SVGEGT. CDR3 sequence: CASSPPEPGETQYF. CDR3 nucleotide sequence: TGTGCCAGCAGTCCCCCCGAGCCCGGGGAGACCCAGTACTTC.